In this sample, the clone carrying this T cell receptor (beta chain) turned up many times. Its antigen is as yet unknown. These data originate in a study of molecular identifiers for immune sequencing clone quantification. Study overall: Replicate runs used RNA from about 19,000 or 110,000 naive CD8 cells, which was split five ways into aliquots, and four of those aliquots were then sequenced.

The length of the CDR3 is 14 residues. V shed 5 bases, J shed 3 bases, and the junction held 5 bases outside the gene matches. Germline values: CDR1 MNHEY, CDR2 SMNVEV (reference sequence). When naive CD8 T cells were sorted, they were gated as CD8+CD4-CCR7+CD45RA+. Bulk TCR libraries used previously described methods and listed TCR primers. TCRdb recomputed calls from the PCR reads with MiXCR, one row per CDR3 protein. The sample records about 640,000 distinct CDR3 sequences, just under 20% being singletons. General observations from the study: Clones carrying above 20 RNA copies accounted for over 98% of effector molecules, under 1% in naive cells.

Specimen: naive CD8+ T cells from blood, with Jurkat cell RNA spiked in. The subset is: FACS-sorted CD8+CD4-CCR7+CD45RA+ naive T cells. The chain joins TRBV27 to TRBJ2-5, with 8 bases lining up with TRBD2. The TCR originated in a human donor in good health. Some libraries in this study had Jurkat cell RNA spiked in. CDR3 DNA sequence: TGTGCCAGCAGTCTTCTTAGCGGGGAAGAGACCCAGTACTTC. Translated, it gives CASSLLSGEETQYF.